The 26 T cell receptor beta chains below all came from one sample that was sequenced in a study of cytomegalovirus exposure and HLA in healthy donors (dated 2017 in TCRdb). The library came from the immunoSEQ multiplex PCR assay. For the multiplex PCR, a mixture combining 60 forward primers for TCR Vbeta segments and 13 reverse primers for TCR Jbeta segments was used. The clones in this table, taken by TCRdb from immuneACCESS, are in-frame only. Not every clone is retained; where verified, under half of the shortfall comes from an unresolved V gene, and the cause of the rest is unknown. This sample's table lists 150,000 or so clones. The top ten hold 1.5% to 2% of the sample. Input material: PBMCs. These receptors were collected from a woman aged 45-65 years in good health and CMV-seronegative.

The chain is built from TRBV9 and TRBJ1-2; a possible D gene is TRBD1 (6 bases). V was shortened by 4 bases and J by 2 bases, with 12 bases between the two germline ends. The CDR3 spans 14 residues. The germline V gene has CDR1 SGDLS and CDR2 YYNGEE. CDR3 nucleotide sequence: TGTGCCAGCAGCATGACAGGACAGAACTATGGCTACACCTTC. It yields the protein CASSMTGQNYGYTF.

The V call is TRBV6-1, the J call TRBJ2-7; D possibly corresponds to TRBD2 (6 bases). Trimming took off 8 bases at V and 3 bases at J, with 14 bases between the two ends. Germline V gene sequence: CDR1 MNHNS, CDR2 SASEGT. The CDR3 is 13 residues long. The CDR3 coding sequence is TGTGCCAGCCGTGTTAGCGGAGTCTACGAGCAGTACTTC. It encodes CASRVSGVYEQYF.

J is TRBJ1-5 and V is TRBV23-1; 7 nucleotides match TRBD1. TRBV23-1 is known as an ORF, though its function is uncertain. With 4 bases clipped from V and 4 bases from J, the junction kept 13 bases outside the gene matches. The CDR3 totals 17 residues. Here the CDR3 reads CASSRWDSDRRNQPQHF. CDR3 DNA: TGCGCCAGCAGTCGCTGGGACTCGGACAGGAGAAATCAGCCCCAGCATTTT.

In nucleotides, the CDR3 is TGTGCCAGCAGCTGGGGGGATCAGCCCCAGCATTTT. It codes for CASSWGDQPQHF. V and J are TRBV28 and TRBJ1-5, with D possibly being TRBD1 (5 bases). This CDR3 comprises 12 residues. V was pared by 6 bases and J by 5 bases, with 8 bases between. Germline assignment: CDR1 MDHEN and CDR2 SYDVKM.

This chain links TRBV4-2 with TRBJ2-3; 11 bases are shared with TRBD2. This CDR3 has 16 amino acids. CDR1 is LGHNA, CDR2 YNFKEQ, per germline. V lost 2 bases and J lost 5; bases outside the gene matches: 6. CDR3 DNA: TGTGCCAGCAGCCAACCTAGCGGGGGGCGGGAAGATACGCAGTATTTT. Protein sequence: CASSQPSGGREDTQYF.

The rearrangement links TRBV5-4 to TRBJ2-7; the match to TRBD2 covers 12 bases. Germline assignment: CDR1 SGHNT and CDR2 YYREEE (reference sequence). Unmatched junction bases numbered 9, after V lost 2 bases and J lost 0 bases. This CDR3 contains 18 residues. Here the CDR3 reads CASSFGLAGFGVSYEQYF. In DNA, the CDR3 is TGTGCCAGCAGCTTCGGACTAGCGGGATTTGGGGTCTCCTACGAGCAGTACTTC.

CDR3 amino acids: CASSLTGKTEAFF. CDR3 nucleotide sequence: TGTGCCAGCAGCCTGACAGGGAAAACTGAAGCTTTCTTT. The V call is TRBV9, the J call TRBJ1-1, with 7 positions matching TRBD1. From germline, CDR1 is SGDLS and CDR2 YYNGEE. The J segment lost 5 bases and the V segment lost 4 bases, leaving 5 bases of the junction unmatched. The CDR3 consists of 13 residues.

This chain joins TRBV29-1 and TRBJ2-1, with TRBD1 as a possible D gene (6 bases). Germline V gene sequence: CDR1 SQVTM, CDR2 ANQGSEA. The CDR3 has 13 amino acids. Between the trimmed V and J ends, which lost 6 bases and 8 bases, there was a span of 17 bases. The CDR3 region has the DNA TGCAGCGTGAGGGGGTTCCGAGGATATGAGCAGTTCTTC. This gives the protein CSVRGFRGYEQFF.

V gene TRBV28 combines with J gene TRBJ1-2; TRBD1 agrees at 11 bases. Trimming removed 8 bases from V and 4 bases from J; junction bases left unmatched: 9. The CDR3 contains 15 residues. Looked up from germline, CDR1 is MDHEN and CDR2 is SYDVKM. CDR3 nucleotides: TGTGCCAGCCAGACCGGGACAGGGGGTTCCTATGGCTACACCTTC. Translation gives CASQTGTGGSYGYTF.

This chain links TRBV19 with TRBJ2-7; 8 nucleotides agree with TRBD1. This CDR3 contains 14 residues. Germline loops: CDR1 LNHDA, CDR2 SQIVND (reference sequence). After removal of 3 bases from V and 2 bases from J, the junction contained 3 bases not matched to a gene. The CDR3, as DNA: TGTGCCAGTAGTATTGGGACAGGAACCTACGAGCAGTACTTC. Residues: CASSIGTGTYEQYF.

V is TRBV20-1 and J is TRBJ2-1; weak D call: TRBD2 (5 bases). Germline V CDR1 and CDR2: DFQATT, SNEGSKA (reference sequence). Trimming cost V 2 bases and J 10 bases, with 6 bases left between them. CDR3 size: 10 residues. As DNA, the CDR3 is TGCAGTGCTAGACGGAGGGAGCAGTTCTTC. It is translated as CSARRREQFF.

The chain is built from TRBV5-5 and TRBJ2-7; D is undetermined. Looked up from germline, CDR1 is SGHKS and CDR2 is YYEKEE (reference sequence). CDR3 size: 13 residues. The V gene lost 7 bases and the J gene lost 0 bases, with 11 bases spanning the gap. CDR3 DNA: TGTGCCAGCCTCTCTTTTAGCTCCTACGAGCAGTACTTC. It yields the protein CASLSFSSYEQYF.

This chain links TRBV6-1 with TRBJ1-1; D is unclear. The CDR3 is made up of 14 amino acids. Trimming shortened V by 3 bases and J by 8 bases, and 16 bases separated the two germline ends. Germline V lookup: CDR1 MNHNS, CDR2 SASEGT. CDR3 in amino acids: CASSDSGLIGEAFF. The CDR3 region has the DNA TGTGCCAGCAGTGATAGCGGACTCATCGGGGAAGCTTTCTTT.

The chain has TRBV30 and TRBJ1-6; unclear D gene. Trimming stripped 7 bases from V and 0 bases from J, with 19 bases between. The CDR3 loop spans 17 amino acids. Germline CDR1 GTSNPN, CDR2 SVGIG (reference sequence). The CDR3 region has the DNA TGTGCCTATGGGCAGCAGCTCCTTAGCTCCTATAATTCACCCCTCCACTTT. Residues: CAYGQQLLSSYNSPLHF. The full variable domain, in which reference TRBV30 and TRBJ1-6 provide the parts outside the CDR3, is SQTIHQWPATLVQPVGSPLSLECTVEGTSNPNLYWYRQAAGRGLQLLFYSVGIGQISSEVPQNLSASRPQDRQFILSSKKLLLSDSGFYLCAYGQQLLSSYNSPLHFGNGTRLTVT.

The V call is TRBV10-3, the J call TRBJ2-7; D gene uncertain. V was cut by 5 bases and J by 2 bases, with 7 bases left in between. This CDR3 contains 12 residues. Germline V lookup: CDR1 ENHRY, CDR2 SYGVKD. The CDR3 coding sequence is TGTGCCATCAGTACTGCAACCTACGAGCAGTACTTC. Translation: CAISTATYEQYF.

The chain combines TRBV6-1 with TRBJ1-6, with D hard to call. Trimming took 1 base from V and 5 from J, leaving 12 bases between them. Per the germline V gene, CDR1 is MNHNS and CDR2 is SASEGT. The CDR3 loop spans 16 amino acids. The CDR3 protein is CASSEDGNRNNSPLHF. CDR3 coding DNA: TGTGCCAGCAGTGAAGACGGTAACAGAAATAATTCACCCCTCCACTTT.

The chain uses TRBV7-2 and TRBJ2-3; TRBD2 matches 9 bases. The germline gives CDR1 SGHTA, CDR2 FQGNSA. With 2 bases clipped from V and 2 bases from J, the junction kept 8 bases outside the gene matches. This CDR3 has 17 residues. The CDR3 coding sequence is TGTGCCAGCAGCTTATACCCAGCGGGAGGTCCCACAGATACGCAGTATTTT. Translated: CASSLYPAGGPTDTQYF.

The chain uses TRBV4-3 and TRBJ1-1, with a tentative D call TRBD1 (5 bases). The CDR3 totals 15 residues. Germline V gives CDR1 LGHNA, CDR2 YSLEER. Trimming pared 1 base from V and 0 bases from J, leaving 9 bases between. The CDR3 DNA is TGCGCCAGCAGCCAAGCGGGCAGGGTGAACACTGAAGCTTTCTTT. Translation: CASSQAGRVNTEAFF.

The chain carries TRBV6-4 and TRBJ1-1, with 9 nucleotides matching TRBD1. The CDR3 extends over 14 amino acids. The V gene end was trimmed by 6 bases and the J gene end by 1 base; junction bases not matched to a gene: 3. Germline V gene lookup returns CDR1 MRHNA and CDR2 SNTAGT. CDR3 sequence reads: CASRQGAGNTEAFF. The CDR3 DNA sequence: TGTGCCAGCAGACAGGGGGCGGGGAACACTGAAGCTTTCTTT.

The chain recombines TRBV6-1 with TRBJ1-4; D is ambiguous. Deletions cut 2 bases from V and 6 bases from J, with 16 bases between. This CDR3 spans 16 amino acids. Per germline, CDR1 MNHNS and CDR2 SASEGT. The CDR3 sequence: CASSELEEDVDEKLFF. CDR3 DNA: TGTGCCAGCAGTGAACTTGAGGAGGACGTGGATGAAAAACTGTTTTTT.

The chain couples TRBV4-3 to TRBJ2-4, with a weak D call TRBD2 (6 bases). The CDR3 runs to 16 residues. The germline V gene encodes CDR1 LGHNA and CDR2 YSLEER. The ends were cut back, 1 base at V and 7 bases at J, with 17 bases in the middle. Written as DNA, the CDR3 is TGCGCCAGCAGCCAAGCCGGGACGGCCAGCGGGAACATTCAGTACTTC. Its protein product is CASSQAGTASGNIQYF.

CDR3 in DNA: TGTGCCAGCAGCTTATGGGTAGCGAGGGAGCTGTTTTTT. This encodes CASSLWVARELFF. The chain couples TRBV7-9 to TRBJ2-2, with a weak D call TRBD2 (5 bases). The CDR3 runs 13 residues. CDR1 is SEHNR, CDR2 FQNEAQ, per germline (reference sequence). V gave up 2 bases and J gave up 9 bases, with 10 bases separating them.

This chain uses TRBV18 with TRBJ1-3; D unclear. Germline CDR1 KGHSH, CDR2 LQKENI. Trimming shortened V by 1 base and J by 0 bases, and 10 bases separated the two germline ends. The CDR3 is 16 amino acids. The CDR3, as DNA: TGTGCCAGCTCACCACGGGAGGGCCCCTCTGGAAACACCATATATTTT. It codes for CASSPREGPSGNTIYF.

This chain joins TRBV5-8 and TRBJ2-5; 8 bases map to TRBD2. Germline loops: CDR1 SGHTS, CDR2 YDEGEE. The ends lost 0 bases at V and 2 bases at J; junction bases unmatched: 6. CDR3 length: 16 residues. The CDR3 spells CASSLGAGGRQETQYF. The CDR3 DNA reads as TGTGCCAGCAGCTTGGGGGCGGGGGGCCGACAAGAGACCCAGTACTTC.

CDR3 in amino acids: CASSSRGEQYF. The CDR3 DNA follows: TGTGCCAGCAGCTCTCGGGGGGAGCAGTACTTC. This rearrangement joins TRBV28 to TRBJ2-7, with TRBD2 as a possible D gene (6 bases). The CDR3 has 11 residues. Trimming removed 6 bases from V and 7 bases from J, with 10 bases in between. Germline loops: CDR1 MDHEN, CDR2 SYDVKM.

This chain links TRBV21-1 with TRBJ1-5. TRBV21-1 is a known pseudogene. This CDR3 comprises 15 residues. The CDR3 loop reads CASSKETKSGQPQHF. Written as DNA, the CDR3 is TGTGCCAGCAGCAAAGAAACAAAGTCGGGACAGCCCCAGCATTTT.